These 13 T cell receptor beta chains share one sample of origin, sequenced in a study of graft-versus-host responses after intestinal transplantation. Profiled with immunoSEQ multiplex PCR; TCRdb holds only in-frame clones, not every one. The sample lists about 47,000 clones, approximately 96% occurring once. Their recognized antigens are unknown. Sequenced here: unstimulated CD8+ T cells sorted from spleen or lymph node cells, sampled before transplant. The origin of the receptors is a human donor who was the organ donor for an intestinal transplant.

The V call is TRBV7-9, the J call TRBJ2-3; D gene uncertain. The germline gives CDR1 SEHNR, CDR2 FQNEAQ (reference sequence). With 5 bases removed from V and 0 bases from J, the gap between germline ends came to 15 bases. CDR3 length: 16 residues. The CDR3 spells CASSLPAMSSTDTQYF. CDR3 DNA: TGTGCCAGCAGCCTTCCGGCAATGTCTAGCACAGATACGCAGTATTTT.

J is TRBJ2-1 and V is TRBV27; D not resolved. The CDR3 sequence is 14 residues long. V shed 3 bases and J shed 0 bases, with 6 bases lying between them. Germline V lookup: CDR1 MNHEY, CDR2 SMNVEV (reference sequence). Here the CDR3 reads CASSFRTSYNEQFF. CDR3 DNA sequence: TGTGCCAGCAGTTTCAGGACCTCCTACAATGAGCAGTTCTTC.

The chain uses TRBV5-6 and TRBJ2-5, with 7 bases aligning to TRBD1. Trimming at V came to 0 bases and at J to 2 bases, leaving 4 bases not matched to a gene. Germline lookup yields CDR1 SGHDT and CDR2 YYEEEE. This CDR3 has 15 amino acids. CDR3 nucleotides: TGTGCCAGCAGCTTGGGGACAGGTGGGCAAGAGACCCAGTACTTC. It specifies CASSLGTGGQETQYF.

The rearrangement uses TRBV30 and TRBJ1-3; 7 nucleotides align to TRBD1. The ends lost 5 bases at V and 0 bases at J; junction bases unmatched: 4. The length of the CDR3 is 14 residues. From germline, CDR1 is GTSNPN and CDR2 SVGIG (reference sequence). CDR3 sequence: CAWSGGVSGNTIYF. As DNA, the CDR3 is TGTGCCTGGTCAGGGGGAGTCTCTGGAAACACCATATATTTT. Supplemented by reference TRBV30 and TRBJ1-3, the full variable domain reads SQTIHQWPATLVQPVGSPLSLECTVEGTSNPNLYWYRQAAGRGLQLLFYSVGIGQISSEVPQNLSASRPQDRQFILSSKKLLLSDSGFYLCAWSGGVSGNTIYFGEGSWLTVV.

This clone was seen just once. The chain is built from TRBV11-2 and TRBJ2-2; 7 bases fit TRBD1. The trim removed 5 bases at V and 6 bases at J, leaving 9 bases unmatched. Germline V gene sequence: CDR1 SGHAT, CDR2 FQNNGV. The CDR3 runs 15 residues. CDR3 region: CASSPNRQGPGELFF. The CDR3 bases are TGTGCCAGCAGCCCGAATCGACAGGGACCCGGGGAGCTGTTTTTT.

This sequence joins TRBV5-4 and TRBJ1-5; no clear D. Trimming shortened V by 1 base and J by 4 bases, and 12 bases separated the two germline ends. CDR3 length equals 15 residues. CDR1 and CDR2 (germline): SGHNT, YYREEE (reference sequence). The CDR3 DNA reads as TGTGCCAGCAGCTTGTGGTCGGCAGAGAATCAGCCCCAGCATTTT. It encodes CASSLWSAENQPQHF.

The V call is TRBV6-1, the J call TRBJ2-3, with TRBD1 matching over 7 bases. This CDR3 has 13 residues. With V trimmed by 4 bases and J by 5 bases, 3 bases remained unmatched. Germline V CDR1 and CDR2: MNHNS, SASEGT. CDR3 in DNA: TGTGCCAGCAGTGGGGACAGCGGAGATACGCAGTATTTT. Translating it yields CASSGDSGDTQYF.

The chain recombines TRBV2 with TRBJ2-2; D not certain. Germline CDR1 is SNHLY and CDR2 is FYNNEI. V was clipped by 9 bases and J by 1 base, with 15 bases between them. The CDR3 length is 15 residues. CDR3 loop: CARGKQELNTGELFF. As DNA, the CDR3 is TGTGCCAGGGGGAAGCAGGAGTTGAACACCGGGGAGCTGTTTTTT.

The V gene is TRBV13, the J gene TRBJ2-7, with 10 bases that match TRBD1. Trimming removed 4 bases from V and 3 bases from J; junction bases left unmatched: 6. The germline V gene has CDR1 PRHDT and CDR2 FYEKMQ (reference sequence). This CDR3 has 15 amino acids. CDR3 sequence: CASSWRQGADYEQYF. The DNA of the CDR3 is TGTGCCAGCAGCTGGCGACAGGGGGCGGACTACGAGCAGTACTTC.

The gene calls are TRBV10-3 and TRBJ1-3; perhaps TRBD1 as D (5 bases). The CDR3 runs 17 residues. V gave up 2 bases and J gave up 0 bases, with 14 bases separating them. CDR1 is ENHRY, CDR2 SYGVKD, per germline. CDR3 in DNA: TGTGCCATCAGTGAGGGGGCAGCTAGTAGCTCTGGAAACACCATATATTTT. It specifies CAISEGAASSSGNTIYF.

The chain is built from TRBV11-2 and TRBJ2-7, with unresolved D. This CDR3 comprises 14 residues. Trimming pared 1 base from V and 6 bases from J, leaving 13 bases between. Germline V gene data show CDR1 as SGHAT and CDR2 as FQNNGV. The CDR3 DNA is TGTGCCAGCAGCTTAGGTTTAGGGTCCCTCGAGCAGTACTTC. Translated, it gives CASSLGLGSLEQYF.

CDR3: CASSLGPIATGELFF. The CDR3 DNA sequence: TGCGCCAGCAGCTTGGGTCCCATTGCGACCGGGGAGCTGTTTTTT. The chain has TRBV5-1 and TRBJ2-2; D call uncertain. Trimming pared 0 bases from V and 5 bases from J, leaving 11 bases between. The CDR3 length is 15 residues. The germline V gene has CDR1 SGHRS and CDR2 YFSETQ.

A note on this clone: A junction end diverges from the germline sequence, so it may reflect a read error. This rearrangement joins TRBV7-2 to TRBJ1-6; D may be TRBD1 (6 bases). The CDR3 has 17 residues. Per the germline V gene, CDR1 is SGHTA and CDR2 is FQGNSA. The CDR3, as DNA: TGTGCCAGCAGCTTAGATTTGGGGGGCGCAAGGAGGATGCCCCGCCACTTT. Its protein product is CASSLDLGGARRMPRHF.